This passage covers 18 T cell receptor beta chains from one sample sequenced in a study of cytomegalovirus exposure and HLA in healthy donors. Produced via immunoSEQ multiplex PCR; TCRdb's table is partial and in-frame only. The table lists roughly 120,000 clones, 70% to 90% of them singletons. The sample consisted of PBMCs. These receptors all stem from a woman in her twenties or thirties in good health and CMV-seropositive.

The chain links TRBV30 to TRBJ2-3, with 8 bases identical to TRBD2. V lost 0 bases and J lost 5; bases outside the gene matches: 13. CDR1 and CDR2 (germline): GTSNPN, SVGIG (reference sequence). CDR3 length: 17 residues. The CDR3 nucleotides read TGTGCCTGGAGTGTATTAGCGCGGGAGGATCGAGGAGATACGCAGTATTTT. Translated, it gives CAWSVLAREDRGDTQYF.

This clone was recorded a few times. This rearrangement joins TRBV28 to TRBJ2-2; TRBD2 matches 8 bases. The V and J ends lost 7 bases and 3 bases, in that order; junction bases with no gene match: 1. CDR1 is MDHEN and CDR2 is SYDVKM in the germline V gene. The CDR3 totals 13 residues. As DNA, the CDR3 is TGTGCCAGCACGGGAGGGTACACCGGGGAGCTGTTTTTT. This gives the protein CASTGGYTGELFF.

This clone has only a few counts. This chain uses TRBV30 with TRBJ1-2; 8 bases fit TRBD1. The CDR3 has 14 amino acids. Trimming took 6 bases from V and 2 from J; bases not matched to a gene: 8. Germline CDR1 is GTSNPN and CDR2 is SVGIG (reference sequence). The CDR3 DNA follows: TGTGCCTGTCAGGGACAGGACAGGAACTATGGCTACACCTTC. Its translation: CACQGQDRNYGYTF.

J is TRBJ2-5 and V is TRBV30, with a weak D call TRBD2 (6 bases). Deletions cut 2 bases from V and 5 bases from J, with 27 bases between. The CDR3 runs 18 residues. In germline, CDR1 is GTSNPN, CDR2 SVGIG (reference sequence). CDR3 coding DNA: TGTGCCTGGAGTCTCGTGGGACTCGGGAGCTCGATGGGGGAGACCCAGTACTTC. Amino acids: CAWSLVGLGSSMGETQYF.

The CDR3 protein is CASSLWSSYEQYF. DNA of the CDR3: TGTGCCAGCAGCTTGTGGAGCTCCTACGAGCAGTACTTC. The chain recombines TRBV5-5 with TRBJ2-7; no clear D gene. The CDR3 totals 13 residues. Germline CDR1 is SGHKS and CDR2 is YYEKEE (reference sequence). The germline V and J ends were trimmed by 1 base and 0 bases, with 5 bases remaining between them.

This clone was found once. The genes are TRBV6-1 and TRBJ2-5; TRBD2 might be the D (5 bases). The CDR3 has 16 amino acids. From germline, CDR1 is MNHNS and CDR2 SASEGT. The V gene lost 0 bases and the J gene lost 0 bases, with 11 bases spanning the gap. CDR3 protein: CASSEAALGNQETQYF. The CDR3 coding sequence is TGTGCCAGCAGTGAAGCAGCGCTCGGGAACCAAGAGACCCAGTACTTC.

The V and J genes are TRBV5-6 and TRBJ2-3, with TRBD1 as a possible D gene (5 bases). Germline V gene sequence: CDR1 SGHDT, CDR2 YYEEEE. The length of the CDR3 is 15 residues. Deletions cut 1 base from V and 2 bases from J, with 11 bases between. The CDR3 sequence is CASSLSGPSTDTQYF. CDR3 sequence (DNA): TGTGCCAGCAGCTTGTCAGGGCCCTCCACAGATACGCAGTATTTT.

The chain joins TRBV28 to TRBJ2-7, with 8 bases fitting TRBD2. Germline trimming cut 9 bases from V and 0 bases from J; bases unmatched to any gene: 10. CDR3 length: 15 amino acids. Germline CDR1 is MDHEN and CDR2 is SYDVKM. The CDR3 reads CASMPSLAGSYEQYF. CDR3 bases: TGTGCCAGTATGCCCTCTCTAGCGGGCTCCTACGAGCAGTACTTC. Variable domain in full (rest from reference TRBV28 and TRBJ2-7): DVKVTQSSRYLVKRTGEKVFLECVQDMDHENMFWYRQDPGLGLRLIYFSYDVKMKEKGDIPEGYSVSREKKERFSLILESASTNQTSMYLCASMPSLAGSYEQYFGPGTRLTVT.

A single count supports this clone. This sequence joins TRBV7-9 and TRBJ2-3; no definite D call. Germline V gene sequence: CDR1 SEHNR, CDR2 FQNEAQ (reference sequence). The CDR3 runs to 11 residues. With 4 bases removed from V and 6 bases from J, the gap between germline ends came to 5 bases. CDR3 sequence (DNA): TGTGCCAGCAGCTCCCTCGATACGCAGTATTTT. Translating it yields CASSSLDTQYF.

The CDR3 here is CASSSGTGVDGYTF. For the CDR3, the DNA is TGTGCCAGCAGCTCTGGGACAGGAGTCGATGGCTACACCTTC. The chain carries TRBV13 and TRBJ1-2, with TRBD1 identical over 8 bases. This CDR3 spans 14 amino acids. The ends lost 4 bases at V and 6 bases at J; junction bases unmatched: 7. In germline, CDR1 is PRHDT, CDR2 FYEKMQ (reference sequence).

There are many counts of this clone. V is TRBV11-1 and J is TRBJ1-3; no definite D call. The CDR3 covers 12 residues. Trimming removed 2 bases from V and 4 bases from J, with 3 bases in between. The germline CDR1 and CDR2 sequences are SGHAT and FQDESV (reference sequence). The CDR3: CASSLPGNTIYF. The CDR3, as DNA: TGTGCCAGCAGCTTACCGGGAAACACCATATATTTT.

This chain uses TRBV13 with TRBJ2-7; D is ambiguous. The CDR3 spans 15 residues. The V end was cut by 0 bases, the J end by 2 bases, with 11 bases between. Germline V gene sequence: CDR1 PRHDT, CDR2 FYEKMQ (reference sequence). CDR3 sequence (DNA): TGTGCCAGCAGCTTAGGCCGCGGTTCCCCCTACGAGCAGTACTTC. It encodes CASSLGRGSPYEQYF.

The gene calls are TRBV4-1 and TRBJ2-7; 8 positions agree with TRBD1. The germline gives CDR1 MGHRA, CDR2 YSYEKL. V shed 2 bases and J 6 bases; nucleotides not matched to a gene: 3. This CDR3 contains 13 residues. CDR3 loop: CASSQYRGTEQYF. The CDR3 DNA reads TGCGCCAGCAGCCAATACAGGGGGACCGAGCAGTACTTC.

J is TRBJ2-7 and V is TRBV7-2; 7 bases are shared with TRBD1. The V and J ends lost 5 bases and 3 bases, in that order; junction bases with no gene match: 10. Germline lookup yields CDR1 SGHTA and CDR2 FQGNSA. This CDR3 has 15 residues. The CDR3: CASSPPGRGSYEQYF. CDR3 bases: TGTGCCAGCAGCCCCCCCGGCAGGGGGAGCTACGAGCAGTACTTC.

This chain connects TRBV6-1 to TRBJ1-4; D is ambiguous. The V end was cut by 8 bases, the J end by 4 bases, with 11 bases between. In germline, CDR1 is MNHNS, CDR2 SASEGT. The CDR3 is made up of 13 amino acids. This CDR3 reads CASLDGLNEKLFF. DNA of the CDR3: TGTGCCAGCTTGGACGGACTTAATGAAAAACTGTTTTTT.

V is TRBV5-6 and J is TRBJ2-1; D is undetermined. Trimming left V 4 bases short and J 6 bases short, with 8 bases between. Germline V lookup: CDR1 SGHDT, CDR2 YYEEEE. The CDR3 is 12 residues long. The CDR3 nucleotides are TGTGCCAGCAGCCCACCTAGCAATGAGCAGTTCTTC. It is translated as CASSPPSNEQFF.

The rearrangement joins TRBV5-4 to TRBJ2-7, with 13 bases lining up with TRBD2. Trimming at V came to 4 bases and at J to 2 bases, leaving 9 bases not matched to a gene. The germline V gene has CDR1 SGHNT and CDR2 YYREEE (reference sequence). This CDR3 comprises 17 residues. The CDR3 region is CASSPRLAGGSPYEQYF. The CDR3 coding sequence is TGTGCCAGCAGCCCCAGACTAGCGGGAGGTTCGCCCTACGAGCAGTACTTC.

This clone was seen only once. The V call is TRBV9, the J call TRBJ2-5; the match to TRBD2 covers 7 bases. Trimming took 2 bases from V and 9 from J; bases not matched to a gene: 10. The germline V gene has CDR1 SGDLS and CDR2 YYNGEE. The CDR3 is made up of 14 amino acids. The CDR3 loop reads CASSVAGEVSSQYF. The CDR3 nucleotides are TGTGCCAGCAGCGTGGCGGGGGAAGTTTCGTCCCAGTACTTC.